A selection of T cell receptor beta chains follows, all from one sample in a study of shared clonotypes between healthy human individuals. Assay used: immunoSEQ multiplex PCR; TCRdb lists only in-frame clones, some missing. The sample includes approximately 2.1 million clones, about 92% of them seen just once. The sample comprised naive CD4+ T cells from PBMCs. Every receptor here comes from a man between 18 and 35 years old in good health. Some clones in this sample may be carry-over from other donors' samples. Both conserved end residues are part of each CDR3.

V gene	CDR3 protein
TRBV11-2	CASSFFLRGLTEAFF
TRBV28	CASSPPAGRVHEQYF
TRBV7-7	CASSLELSSAEQYF
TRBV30	CAWSNWGGNQPQHF
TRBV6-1	CASTLEGGTEAFF
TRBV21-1	CASSKGYIGSEQYF
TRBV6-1	CASSEATYRYTF
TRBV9	CASSVEAVEPSGANVLTF
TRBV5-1	CASSLEEGAWETQYF
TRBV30	CAWSVDVETQYF
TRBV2	CASSELTNGKLFF
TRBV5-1	CASSLGRQGSTDTQYF
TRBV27	CASSRGRAEYGYTF
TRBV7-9	CASSQNTGSGTGELFF
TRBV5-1	CASSFRVQGEDTQYF
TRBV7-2	CASSRTRDRGRDEQFF